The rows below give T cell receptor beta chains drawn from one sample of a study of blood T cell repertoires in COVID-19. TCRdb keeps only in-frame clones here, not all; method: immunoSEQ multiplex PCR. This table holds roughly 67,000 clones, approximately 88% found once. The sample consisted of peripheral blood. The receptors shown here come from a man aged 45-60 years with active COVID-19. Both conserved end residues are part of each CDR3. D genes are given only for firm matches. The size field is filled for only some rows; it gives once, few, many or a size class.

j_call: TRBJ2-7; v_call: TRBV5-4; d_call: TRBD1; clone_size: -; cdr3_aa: CASSSGTDYEQYF; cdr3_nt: TGTGCCAGCAGCTCCGGGACAGACTACGAGCAGTACTTC
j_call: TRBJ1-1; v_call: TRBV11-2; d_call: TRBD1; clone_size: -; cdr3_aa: CASSPDRARSTEAFF; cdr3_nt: TGTGCCAGCAGCCCCGACAGGGCCCGGTCTACTGAAGCTTTCTTT
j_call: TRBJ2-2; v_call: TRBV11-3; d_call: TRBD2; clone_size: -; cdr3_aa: CASSLRLAGGRSGELFF; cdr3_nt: TGTGCCAGCAGCTTAAGGCTAGCGGGAGGCCGATCCGGGGAGCTGTTTTTT
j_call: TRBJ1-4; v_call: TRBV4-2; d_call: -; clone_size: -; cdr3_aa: CASSQDRLTASNEKLFF; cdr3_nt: TGTGCCAGCAGCCAAGATAGATTGACAGCTTCTAATGAAAAACTGTTTTTT
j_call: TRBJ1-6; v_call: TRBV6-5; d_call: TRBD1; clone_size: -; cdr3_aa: CASSQFRGSNSPLHF; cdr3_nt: TGTGCCAGCAGCCAGTTCAGGGGGAGTAATTCACCCCTCCACTTT
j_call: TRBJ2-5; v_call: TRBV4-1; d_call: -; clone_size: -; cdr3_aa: CASSQDPQQGGKETQYF; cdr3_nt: TGCGCCAGCAGCCAAGACCCCCAACAGGGGGGGAAAGAGACCCAGTACTTC
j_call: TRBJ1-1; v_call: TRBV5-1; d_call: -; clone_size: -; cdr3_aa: CASSLGEVNTEAFF; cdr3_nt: TGCGCCAGCAGCTTGGGGGAGGTGAACACTGAAGCTTTCTTT
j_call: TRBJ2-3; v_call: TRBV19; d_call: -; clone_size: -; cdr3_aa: CASKYGGGLAEPSANTQYF; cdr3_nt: TGTGCCAGCAAGTATGGGGGGGGCCTAGCGGAACCTTCCGCAAATACGCAGTATTTT
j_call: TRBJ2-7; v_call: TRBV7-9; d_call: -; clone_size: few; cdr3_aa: CASSFGGFEQYF; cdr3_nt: TGTGCCAGCAGCTTCGGAGGTTTCGAGCAGTACTTC
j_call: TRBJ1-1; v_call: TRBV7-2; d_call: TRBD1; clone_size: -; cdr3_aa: CASSLGQGARRNTEAFF; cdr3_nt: TGTGCCAGCAGCTTAGGGCAGGGGGCGCGTAGGAACACTGAAGCTTTCTTT
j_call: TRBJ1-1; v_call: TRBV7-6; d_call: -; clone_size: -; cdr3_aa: CASSSRNGQKTEAFF; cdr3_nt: TGTGCCAGCAGCTCCCGAAACGGACAAAAAACTGAAGCTTTCTTT
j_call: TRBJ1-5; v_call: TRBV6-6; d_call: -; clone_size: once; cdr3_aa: CASTTDRTQPQHF; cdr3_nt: TGTGCCAGCACCACCGACAGGACCCAGCCCCAGCATTTT
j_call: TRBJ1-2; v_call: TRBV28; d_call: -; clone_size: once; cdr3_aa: CASSITGSLYGYTF; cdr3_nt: TGTGCCAGCAGTATCACAGGTTCGCTTTATGGCTACACCTTC
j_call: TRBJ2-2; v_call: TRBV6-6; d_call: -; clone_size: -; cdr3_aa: CASSQMRTGRGGELFF; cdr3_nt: TGTGCCAGCAGCCAAATGAGGACAGGGAGGGGCGGGGAGCTGTTTTTT
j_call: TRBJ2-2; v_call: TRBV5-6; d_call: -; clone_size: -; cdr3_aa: CASNFAGAVTGELFF; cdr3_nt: TGTGCCAGCAACTTCGCAGGGGCGGTCACCGGGGAGCTGTTTTTT
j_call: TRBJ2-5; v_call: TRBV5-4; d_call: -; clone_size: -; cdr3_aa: CASSSSGSKETQYF; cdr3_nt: TGTGCCAGCAGCTCTTCCGGGTCGAAAGAGACCCAGTACTTC
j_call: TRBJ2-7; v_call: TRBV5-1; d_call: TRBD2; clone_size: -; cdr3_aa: CASSLKTPRTSDEQYF; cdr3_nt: TGCGCCAGCAGCTTAAAAACCCCCCGGACTAGCGACGAGCAGTACTTC
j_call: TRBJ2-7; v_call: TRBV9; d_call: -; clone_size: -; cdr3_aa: CASSGGYGGTYEQYF; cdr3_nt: TGTGCCAGCAGCGGAGGTTATGGCGGAACCTACGAGCAGTACTTC